Presented here are 31 T cell receptor beta chains from one specimen sequenced in a study of blood T cell repertoires in COVID-19. Profiled with immunoSEQ multiplex PCR; TCRdb holds only in-frame clones, not every one. The sample records 100,000 to 150,000 clones, more than 75% being singletons. Sequencing used peripheral blood. Receptors were obtained from a woman aged 70-85 years with COVID-19, enrolled during active disease.

The chain's CDR3 is CASSLEDTYQETQYF. The CDR3, as DNA: TGCGCCAGCAGCTTGGAGGACACGTACCAAGAGACCCAGTACTTC. The V and J genes are TRBV5-1 and TRBJ2-5; the D gene is possibly TRBD1 (5 bases). CDR3 length equals 15 residues. V was clipped by 0 bases and J by 0 bases, with 9 bases between them. Looked up from germline, CDR1 is SGHRS and CDR2 is YFSETQ.

In this sample, this clone turned up once. CDR3 nucleotides: TGTGCCAGCAGTTTTCGGGGGTCGTACCAAGAGACCCAGTACTTC. Translation gives CASSFRGSYQETQYF. The rearrangement joins TRBV28 to TRBJ2-5; D is perhaps TRBD2 (6 bases). The V gene lost 3 bases and the J gene lost 0 bases, with 11 bases spanning the gap. Germline loops: CDR1 MDHEN, CDR2 SYDVKM. The CDR3 has 15 amino acids.

The chain recombines TRBV2 with TRBJ2-3; tentative D call: TRBD2 (6 bases). Trimming removed 0 bases at V and 2 bases at J, with 9 bases between. The germline gives CDR1 SNHLY, CDR2 FYNNEI. This CDR3 has 15 residues. The CDR3 DNA follows: TGTGCCAGCAGTGAAGCGCCGGGACTCACAGATACGCAGTATTTT. Translation gives CASSEAPGLTDTQYF. Using reference TRBV2 and TRBJ2-3 for the parts outside the CDR3, the full variable domain is EPEVTQTPSHQVTQMGQEVILRCVPISNHLYFYWYRQILGQKVEFLVSFYNNEISEKSEIFDDQFSVERPDGSNFTLKIRSTKLEDSAMYFCASSEAPGLTDTQYFGPGTRLTVL.

J is TRBJ1-4 and V is TRBV27, with 8 bases identical to TRBD1. V gave up 6 bases and J gave up 7 bases; unmatched junction bases: 7. The CDR3 extends over 14 amino acids. Germline V gene data show CDR1 as MNHEY and CDR2 as SMNVEV (reference sequence). The chain's CDR3 is CASRPPGQAEKLFF. CDR3 sequence (DNA): TGTGCCAGCAGGCCTCCGGGACAGGCTGAAAAACTGTTTTTT.

V is TRBV6-5 and J is TRBJ1-6, with 8 nucleotides matching TRBD1. Germline-derived CDR1 and CDR2 are MNHEY and SVGAGI. The junction had 6 bases not matched to a gene; V was cut back by 2 bases and J by 9 bases. The CDR3 totals 15 residues. The CDR3 DNA is TGTGCCAGCAGTTACACACAGGGGGTCGGTTCACCCCTCCACTTT. This gives the protein CASSYTQGVGSPLHF.

V is TRBV5-1 and J is TRBJ1-2; D is ambiguous. Deletions cut 0 bases from V and 1 base from J, with 10 bases between. CDR3 length: 15 residues. Germline V CDR1 and CDR2: SGHRS, YFSETQ. The CDR3 region has the DNA TGCGCCAGCAGCTTGGCCGACGGGGTTAACTATGGCTACACCTTC. This translates into CASSLADGVNYGYTF.

The chain combines TRBV28 with TRBJ1-3; the D gene is possibly TRBD1 (5 bases). Germline V gene sequence: CDR1 MDHEN, CDR2 SYDVKM. With 2 bases removed from V and 4 bases from J, the gap between germline ends came to 9 bases. This CDR3 region has 14 residues. CDR3 DNA sequence: TGTGCCAGCAGTTTAGGCAGGACAGGAAACACCATATATTTT. Translating gives CASSLGRTGNTIYF.

V usage is TRBV24-1 and J usage is TRBJ1-3; D is perhaps TRBD1 (5 bases). Germline V CDR1 and CDR2: KGHDR, SFDVKD. The ends were cut back, 9 bases at V and 3 bases at J, with 11 bases in the middle. CDR3 length: 13 residues. The CDR3 DNA reads as TGTGCCACCCCCAGGGAGGGTGGAAACACCATATATTTT. This gives the protein CATPREGGNTIYF.

The chain carries TRBV7-2 and TRBJ2-1, with D perhaps TRBD1 (6 bases). The V gene's germline CDR1 is SGHTA and CDR2 FQGNSA. Trimming took 5 bases from V and 3 from J, leaving 17 bases between them. This CDR3 has 16 residues. DNA for the CDR3: TGTGCCAGCAGCCCCCTAGCCGGGACATACTACAATGAGCAGTTCTTC. It yields the protein CASSPLAGTYYNEQFF. Together with reference TRBV7-2 and TRBJ2-1, the CDR3 gives the full variable domain: GAGVSQSPSNKVTEKGKDVELRCDPISGHTALYWYRQSLGQGLEFLIYFQGNSAPDKSGLPSDRFSAERTGGSVSTLTIQRTQQEDSAVYLCASSPLAGTYYNEQFFGPGTRLTVL.

This rearrangement joins TRBV11-2 to TRBJ2-2; 10 bases align to TRBD1. This CDR3 comprises 17 residues. Looked up from germline, CDR1 is SGHAT and CDR2 is FQNNGV. The J segment lost 4 bases and the V segment lost 4 bases, leaving 9 bases of the junction unmatched. In nucleotides, the CDR3 is TGTGCCAGCAGCTGGGGTGCGGGACAGGGGTCCACCGGGGAGCTGTTTTTT. The encoded protein is CASSWGAGQGSTGELFF.

The chain links TRBV28 to TRBJ1-2; tentatively, D is TRBD1 (5 bases). The V gene's germline CDR1 is MDHEN and CDR2 SYDVKM. The CDR3 is 13 amino acids. V was cut by 7 bases and J by 3 bases, with 12 bases left in between. CDR3 residues: CASTTGGDYGYTF. CDR3 bases: TGTGCCAGCACCACCGGGGGGGACTATGGCTACACCTTC.

The chain recombines TRBV6-1 with TRBJ2-7; 8 bases match TRBD2. The J segment lost 2 bases and the V segment lost 1 base, leaving 13 bases of the junction unmatched. Germline CDR1 reads MNHNS; CDR2 reads SASEGT. CDR3 length: 18 amino acids. The CDR3: CASSEVSIGRGVTYEQYF. The CDR3 DNA is TGTGCCAGCAGTGAAGTATCGATTGGGCGGGGGGTTACCTACGAGCAGTACTTC.

The rearrangement uses TRBV18 and TRBJ2-3, with TRBD1 matching 8 bases. Germline lookup yields CDR1 KGHSH and CDR2 LQKENI. Losses at the gene ends were 3 bases for V and 1 base for J; bases not matched to a gene: 0. The CDR3 totals 14 residues. The CDR3 loop reads CASSPTGGTDTQYF. The DNA of the CDR3 is TGTGCCAGCTCACCGACAGGGGGCACAGATACGCAGTATTTT.

The DNA of the CDR3 is TGCGCCAGCAGAGAGCGTAGGGAGACCCAGTACTTC. It is translated as CASRERRETQYF. This chain uses TRBV5-1 with TRBJ2-5; no firm D call. V was clipped by 5 bases and J by 5 bases, with 10 bases between them. CDR1 is SGHRS, CDR2 YFSETQ, per germline. This CDR3 contains 12 residues.

This clone came up once. The chain joins TRBV10-3 to TRBJ1-1, with D possibly TRBD1 on 6 matching bases. The germline CDR1 and CDR2 sequences are ENHRY and SYGVKD. The CDR3 totals 13 residues. Trimming cost V 0 bases and J 8 bases, with 10 bases left between them. The CDR3 region is CAISESTGTEAFF. The CDR3 region has the DNA TGTGCCATCAGTGAGTCGACTGGGACAGAAGCTTTCTTT.

This chain links TRBV28 with TRBJ1-6; D not resolved. V was clipped by 5 bases and J by 4 bases, with 9 bases between them. Germline-derived CDR1 and CDR2 are MDHEN and SYDVKM. This CDR3 contains 14 residues. Written as DNA, the CDR3 is TGTGCCAGCAGTACAGCTAAATATAATTCACCCCTCCACTTT. It is translated as CASSTAKYNSPLHF.

CDR3 sequence: CASSLVAGEQETQYF. The CDR3 DNA reads TGTGCCAGCAGCTTAGTAGCGGGAGAGCAAGAGACCCAGTACTTC. The chain has TRBV7-3 and TRBJ2-5, with 9 positions matching TRBD2. With V trimmed by 2 bases and J by 2 bases, 3 bases remained unmatched. Germline CDR1 and CDR2: SGHTA and FQGTGA. The CDR3 is 15 amino acids.

This chain links TRBV5-1 with TRBJ1-3, with D hard to call. Trimming left V 2 bases short and J 0 bases short, with 12 bases between. Germline V gene data show CDR1 as SGHRS and CDR2 as YFSETQ. This CDR3 is 16 amino acids long. CDR3 in amino acids: CASSFLSAGSGNTIYF. As DNA, the CDR3 is TGCGCCAGCAGCTTTTTGTCGGCGGGCTCTGGAAACACCATATATTTT.

V usage is TRBV3-1 (or the pseudogene TRBV3-2) and J usage is TRBJ2-5, with TRBD2 matching over 16 bases. The CDR3 runs to 17 residues. V shed 4 bases, J shed 2 bases, and the junction held 4 bases outside the gene matches. The germline V gene encodes CDR1 LGHDT and CDR2 YNNKEL (reference sequence). The CDR3 sequence is CASSLGLAGGTQETQYF. The CDR3 DNA follows: TGTGCCAGCAGCCTGGGACTAGCGGGGGGGACTCAAGAGACCCAGTACTTC.

The rearrangement uses TRBV15 and TRBJ2-5, with D possibly matching TRBD1 (5 bases). The germline V gene encodes CDR1 LNHNV and CDR2 YYDKDF (reference sequence). V lost 0 bases to trimming and J lost 5 bases, with 7 bases between them. This CDR3 region has 13 residues. CDR3 sequence reads: CATSREGQETQYF. The CDR3 DNA reads TGTGCCACCAGCAGAGAGGGGCAGGAGACCCAGTACTTC.

The chain uses TRBV18 and TRBJ1-1; 9 bases are shared with TRBD1. Losses at the gene ends were 3 bases for V and 5 bases for J; bases not matched to a gene: 13. The CDR3 length is 17 residues. CDR1 is KGHSH and CDR2 is LQKENI in the germline V gene. CDR3 sequence: CASSPLPGQGRGTEAFF. The CDR3 nucleotides read TGTGCCAGCTCACCTCTCCCTGGACAGGGGAGAGGAACTGAAGCTTTCTTT. The whole variable domain, filled in from reference TRBV18 and TRBJ1-1, reads NAGVMQNPRHLVRRRGQEARLRCSPMKGHSHVYWYRQLPEEGLKFMVYLQKENIIDESGMPKERFSAEFPKEGPSILRIQQVVRGDSAAYFCASSPLPGQGRGTEAFFGQGTRLTVV.

This clone appeared a few times. The V gene is TRBV10-3, the J gene TRBJ2-1, with 11 bases that match TRBD2. Trimming at V came to 2 bases and at J to 0 bases, leaving 6 bases not matched to a gene. CDR1 and CDR2 (germline): ENHRY, SYGVKD. This CDR3 is 18 amino acids long. The CDR3 region has the DNA TGTGCCATCAGTGAGCTCCCTAGCGGGGGGTCCTCCTACAATGAGCAGTTCTTC. Its protein product is CAISELPSGGSSYNEQFF.

CDR3 residues: CASSLHSGGYNEQFF. The CDR3 nucleotides are TGCGCCAGCAGCTTGCATTCGGGAGGATACAATGAGCAGTTCTTC. This chain connects TRBV5-1 to TRBJ2-1, with 7 bases lining up with TRBD2. This CDR3 has 15 residues. J was trimmed by 4 bases and V by 1 base; bases with no gene match: 5. Germline CDR1 reads SGHRS; CDR2 reads YFSETQ.

CDR3 sequence: CASSTPGTGANRPQHF. CDR3 in DNA: TGTGCCAGTAGTACCCCCGGGACAGGGGCTAATAGGCCCCAGCATTTT. The rearrangement uses TRBV19 and TRBJ1-5, with TRBD1 matching over 10 bases. Germline-derived CDR1 and CDR2 are LNHDA and SQIVND (reference sequence). The CDR3 loop spans 16 amino acids. Trimming cost V 4 bases and J 9 bases; bases outside gene matches: 12.

The chain links TRBV2 to TRBJ2-5; TRBD2 aligns across 8 bases. The CDR3 contains 16 residues. The germline CDR1 and CDR2 sequences are SNHLY and FYNNEI. The V segment lost 4 bases and the J segment 1 base; nucleotides outside the gene matches: 8. DNA for the CDR3: TGTGCCAGCAGTGGATGGGGGCGGGGGGCCCAAGAGACCCAGTACTTC. It codes for CASSGWGRGAQETQYF.

V gene TRBV6-1 combines with J gene TRBJ1-5, with D perhaps TRBD1 (5 bases). The CDR3 contains 16 residues. Trimming removed 1 base from V and 2 bases from J, with 12 bases in between. The germline CDR1 and CDR2 sequences are MNHNS and SASEGT. In DNA, the CDR3 is TGTGCCAGCAGTGAAGGGGGAGGCAGGGGCAATCAGCCCCAGCATTTT. This gives the protein CASSEGGGRGNQPQHF.

The CDR3 region is CASRRTGDIEKLFF. In DNA form, the CDR3 reads TGTGCCAGCAGACGTACAGGGGATATCGAAAAACTGTTTTTT. The chain is built from TRBV3-1 (or the pseudogene TRBV3-2) and TRBJ1-4, with 7 bases that match TRBD1. Germline CDR1 is LGHDT and CDR2 is YNNKEL (reference sequence). CDR3 length: 14 amino acids. The trim removed 6 bases at V and 8 bases at J, leaving 9 bases unmatched.

The chain carries TRBV18 and TRBJ1-2; D is ambiguous. Germline V gene sequence: CDR1 KGHSH, CDR2 LQKENI. Trimming took off 1 base at V and 2 bases at J, with 17 bases between the two ends. The length of the CDR3 is 17 residues. In DNA form, the CDR3 reads TGTGCCAGCTCACCACGCGCGGCCCCCTCGTCGAACTATGGCTACACCTTC. This sequence encodes CASSPRAAPSSNYGYTF.

The V and J genes are TRBV4-1 and TRBJ2-7, with 9 bases lining up with TRBD1. Germline V CDR1 and CDR2: MGHRA, YSYEKL. V lost 0 bases, J lost 7 bases, and 10 bases stayed unmatched. This CDR3 spans 16 amino acids. For the CDR3, the DNA is TGCGCCAGCAGCCAAGATGTGCAAGGGACAGGGTGGGAGCAGTACTTC. This translates into CASSQDVQGTGWEQYF.

The chain couples TRBV2 to TRBJ1-4, with 10 bases fitting TRBD1. This CDR3 is built from 14 residues. V shed 6 bases and J 8 bases; nucleotides not matched to a gene: 6. CDR1 and CDR2 (germline): SNHLY, FYNNEI. This CDR3 reads CASSGGQGWEKLFF. The CDR3 bases are TGTGCCAGCAGCGGGGGACAGGGGTGGGAAAAACTGTTTTTT. The variable domain in full, completed from reference TRBV2 and TRBJ1-4, reads EPEVTQTPSHQVTQMGQEVILRCVPISNHLYFYWYRQILGQKVEFLVSFYNNEISEKSEIFDDQFSVERPDGSNFTLKIRSTKLEDSAMYFCASSGGQGWEKLFFGSGTQLSVL.

The chain employs TRBV6-5 and TRBJ1-6, with D perhaps TRBD1 (6 bases). There are 16 residues in the CDR3. V was clipped by 2 bases and J by 8 bases, with 16 bases between them. Per the germline V gene, CDR1 is MNHEY and CDR2 is SVGAGI. DNA for the CDR3: TGTGCCAGCAGTTACGGCCACAGGGCCTCGGATTCACCCCTCCACTTT. Its protein product is CASSYGHRASDSPLHF.